This T cell receptor beta chain was recovered during a study of metastatic and nonmetastatic thyroid tumors. About the research overall: Repertoires from blood and tumor or nodule tissue of malignant and benign thyroid patients were compared. Study-wide findings and caveats: Malignant thyroid tumors reportedly had TCR beta diversity that was significantly higher than in benign nodules, in blood and tumor.

Original data processing: CDR3 was compared across clinicopathological groups, and the resulting differences were used to build a distant-metastasis classifier for papillary thyroid cancer. Using MiXCR, TCRdb reanalyzed the PCR reads. V and J calls and clone size were set by TCRdb, not the authors. This table holds around 40,000 clones, roughly 13% found once. This clone was seen ten or more times. Its target is not known. V lost 5 bases and J lost 2, with 5 bases in between. Germline lookup yields CDR1 SGHTA and CDR2 FQGNSA. This CDR3 spans 12 amino acids. There were no patients who had received any treatment before thyroid surgery.

The TCR comes from a female donor with papillary thyroid cancer or a benign thyroid nodule (not recorded which). Some clones in this sample may be carry-over from other donors' samples. The chain employs TRBV7-2 and TRBJ2-3; D is undetermined. The source material was blood. Here the CDR3 DNA reads TGTGCCAGCAGCGAAACCACAGATACGCAGTATTTT. As protein: CASSETTDTQYF.